Below are 28 T cell receptor beta chains sequenced from a single sample in a study of blood T cell repertoires in COVID-19. Clones were sequenced by immunoSEQ multiplex PCR, and TCRdb holds only the in-frame ones, with some missing. The sample gives some 120,000 clones, roughly 84% of which show up once; around an eighth is in the top ten. Sequencing input: peripheral blood. The receptors were sampled from a woman aged 25 to 39 who had recovered from COVID-19.

The V and J genes are TRBV4-1 and TRBJ1-2, with TRBD1 matching over 8 bases. Germline loops: CDR1 MGHRA, CDR2 YSYEKL. The CDR3 consists of 15 residues. Trimming cost V 4 bases and J 0 bases; bases outside gene matches: 4. Here the CDR3 DNA reads TGCGCCAGCAGCCCCGGGACAGGACCTAACTATGGCTACACCTTC. Amino acids: CASSPGTGPNYGYTF.

The J gene is TRBJ1-5, the V gene TRBV2; D is undetermined. The length of the CDR3 is 15 residues. Trimming removed 3 bases at V and 2 bases at J, with 11 bases between. From germline, CDR1 is SNHLY and CDR2 FYNNEI. CDR3 loop: CASSDRLQGNQPQHF. The CDR3 nucleotides read TGTGCCAGCAGTGATCGGCTTCAGGGCAATCAGCCCCAGCATTTT.

The CDR3 sequence is CASSLSGPGTDTQYF. For the CDR3, the DNA is TGCGCCAGCAGCCTCTCAGGGCCAGGCACAGATACGCAGTATTTT. The chain is built from TRBV5-1 and TRBJ2-3; maybe TRBD1 (5 bases). The germline V and J ends were trimmed by 4 bases and 1 base, with 13 bases remaining between them. The length of the CDR3 is 15 residues. Germline loops: CDR1 SGHRS, CDR2 YFSETQ. Using reference TRBV5-1 and TRBJ2-3 for the parts outside the CDR3, the full variable domain is KAGVTQTPRYLIKTRGQQVTLSCSPISGHRSVSWYQQTPGQGLQFLFEYFSETQRNKGNFPGRFSGRQFSNSRSEMNVSTLELGDSALYLCASSLSGPGTDTQYFGPGTRLTVL.

This chain joins TRBV2 and TRBJ2-7; D is unclear. Trimming shortened V by 5 bases and J by 2 bases, and 7 bases separated the two germline ends. The germline gives CDR1 SNHLY, CDR2 FYNNEI. The CDR3 has 12 amino acids. For the CDR3, the DNA is TGTGCCAGCAGTCTCCAGGCCTACGAGCAGTACTTC. Translation: CASSLQAYEQYF.

The genes are TRBV6-5 and TRBJ1-5; D is unresolved. CDR1 is MNHEY and CDR2 is SVGAGI in the germline V gene. This CDR3 is 13 amino acids long. Trimming left V 6 bases short and J 0 bases short, with 6 bases between. Written as DNA, the CDR3 is TGTGCCAGCAGCCAGAATAGCAATCAGCCCCAGCATTTT. This encodes CASSQNSNQPQHF.

The rearrangement links TRBV19 to TRBJ1-5, with a tentative D call TRBD1 (5 bases). This CDR3 is 15 amino acids long. V lost 1 base and J lost 5, with 12 bases in between. Looked up from germline, CDR1 is LNHDA and CDR2 is SQIVND (reference sequence). The CDR3 DNA follows: TGTGCCAGTAGTATAGCAGGCAGGGTCGATCAGCCCCAGCATTTT. Translating gives CASSIAGRVDQPQHF. The full variable domain, rest sourced from reference TRBV19 and TRBJ1-5, is DGGITQSPKYLFRKEGQNVTLSCEQNLNHDAMYWYRQDPGQGLRLIYYSQIVNDFQKGDIAEGYSVSREKKESFPLTVTSAQKNPTAFYLCASSIAGRVDQPQHFGDGTRLSIL.

Comments on this clone: Compared with germline, one end of the junction differs, possibly owing to a read error. The V gene is TRBV6-1, the J gene TRBJ2-7; 12 positions agree with TRBD2. The CDR3 totals 15 residues. The V gene's germline CDR1 is MNHNS and CDR2 SASEGT. The CDR3: CASIEELAGGYEQYF. CDR3 nucleotides: TGTGCCAGCATTGAAGAACTAGCGGGGGGCTACGAGCAGTACTTC.

V is TRBV5-4 and J is TRBJ1-4; D is undetermined. Germline CDR1 SGHNT, CDR2 YYREEE (reference sequence). Trimming pared 4 bases from V and 8 bases from J, leaving 18 bases between. The length of the CDR3 is 15 residues. CDR3 residues: CASSEEGIGGEKLFF. The DNA for the CDR3 is TGTGCCAGCAGCGAAGAGGGTATCGGTGGGGAAAAACTGTTTTTT.

The rearrangement uses TRBV12-3 or TRBV12-4 and TRBJ1-2; D possibly corresponds to TRBD1 (5 bases). The CDR3 spans 13 residues. V lost 3 bases and J lost 5, with 10 bases in between. CDR3 nucleotides: TGTGCCAGCAGTTTCTCAGGGACTTATGGCTACACCTTC. This gives the protein CASSFSGTYGYTF.

This clone was seen a few times. V is TRBV5-4 and J is TRBJ2-1, with 7 bases lining up with TRBD1. V lost 5 bases and J lost 3; bases outside the gene matches: 5. This CDR3 contains 14 residues. The germline V gene encodes CDR1 SGHNT and CDR2 YYREEE (reference sequence). DNA of the CDR3: TGTGCCAGCAGTAAGACAGGGATCTACAATGAGCAGTTCTTC. Its protein is CASSKTGIYNEQFF.

The chain uses TRBV4-1 and TRBJ2-5; the D gene is possibly TRBD2 (5 bases). This CDR3 spans 13 amino acids. From germline, CDR1 is MGHRA and CDR2 YSYEKL. Trimming stripped 3 bases from V and 0 bases from J, with 5 bases between. Written as DNA, the CDR3 is TGCGCCAGCAGCCAGGAGGACCAAGAGACCCAGTACTTC. This sequence encodes CASSQEDQETQYF.

The chain recombines TRBV7-9 with TRBJ2-7; 7 bases match TRBD2. The CDR3 length is 15 residues. Germline assignment: CDR1 SEHNR and CDR2 FQNEAQ (reference sequence). V lost 3 bases and J lost 0; bases outside the gene matches: 5. The DNA for the CDR3 is TGTGCCAGCAGCTTGGGCGGGAGCTTCTCCTACGAGCAGTACTTC. Translating gives CASSLGGSFSYEQYF.

The chain couples TRBV27 to TRBJ2-7; 7 bases are shared with TRBD2. V gave up 5 bases and J gave up 1 base; unmatched junction bases: 5. The germline gives CDR1 MNHEY, CDR2 SMNVEV (reference sequence). The CDR3 spans 14 residues. CDR3 in DNA: TGTGCCAGCAGTCTGGAAGCGGGATCCTACGAGCAGTACTTC. This gives the protein CASSLEAGSYEQYF.

The V gene is TRBV28, the J gene TRBJ1-2; D is possibly TRBD1 (5 bases). The CDR3 has 14 residues. Trimming stripped 5 bases from V and 6 bases from J, with 16 bases between. The germline gives CDR1 MDHEN, CDR2 SYDVKM. The CDR3 DNA reads as TGTGCCAGCAGTATCAGGGTCTTCCAGGATGGCTACACCTTC. It is translated as CASSIRVFQDGYTF.

V is TRBV25-1 and J is TRBJ1-2, with D tentatively TRBD1 (6 bases). This CDR3 has 16 residues. Trimming stripped 1 base from V and 3 bases from J, with 15 bases between. The germline gives CDR1 MGHDK, CDR2 SYGVNS. CDR3 sequence reads: CASSELRDTVDYGYTF. Here the CDR3 DNA reads TGTGCCAGCAGTGAATTAAGGGACACAGTAGACTATGGCTACACCTTC.

The rearrangement uses TRBV2 and TRBJ1-4; D ambiguous. The V end lost 7 bases, the J end lost 0 bases, and 9 bases lay between the germline ends. The length of the CDR3 is 14 residues. In germline, CDR1 is SNHLY, CDR2 FYNNEI. In nucleotides, the CDR3 is TGTGCCAGCACTGAGAGCCCAACTAATGAAAAACTGTTTTTT. Translating it yields CASTESPTNEKLFF.

This chain uses TRBV7-9 with TRBJ1-4; TRBD1 agrees at 9 bases. The CDR3 is 18 amino acids. The ends lost 4 bases at V and 0 bases at J; junction bases unmatched: 9. The V gene's germline CDR1 is SEHNR and CDR2 FQNEAQ (reference sequence). This CDR3 is CASSWGTGSFATNEKLFF. CDR3 DNA sequence: TGTGCCAGCAGCTGGGGGACAGGGAGTTTCGCAACTAATGAAAAACTGTTTTTT.

The rearrangement uses TRBV27 and TRBJ2-7; TRBD2 aligns across 11 bases. CDR1 and CDR2 from the germline V gene are MNHEY and SMNVEV (reference sequence). J gave up 7 bases and V 6 bases, and 8 bases lay outside the gene matches. The CDR3 loop spans 14 amino acids. The CDR3 nucleotides are TGTGCCAGCAGCCTAGCGGGAGGTGGGGGAGAGCAGTACTTC. This gives the protein CASSLAGGGGEQYF.

This chain links TRBV6-6 with TRBJ2-5; 10 nucleotides line up with TRBD1. V was clipped by 5 bases and J by 5 bases; unmatched bases: 11. This CDR3 is built from 16 residues. Germline assignment: CDR1 MNHNY and CDR2 SVGAGI (reference sequence). The CDR3 is CASSPRDRGYLETQYF. For the CDR3, the DNA is TGTGCCAGCAGTCCCAGGGACAGGGGCTACTTGGAGACCCAGTACTTC.

The rearrangement uses TRBV7-9 and TRBJ2-1; 12 bases align to TRBD2. V dropped 0 bases and J dropped 9; count of bases not matched to a gene: 6. The CDR3 runs 16 residues. CDR1 SEHNR and CDR2 FQNEAQ come from the germline V gene (reference sequence). CDR3 protein: CASSLAASGGAGEQFF. CDR3 DNA sequence: TGTGCCAGCAGCTTAGCGGCTAGCGGGGGGGCCGGTGAGCAGTTCTTC.

For the CDR3, the DNA is TGTGCCATCCGGCGAACTAGCGGGAGGGCCTCAGGCGAGCAGTACTTC. This encodes CAIRRTSGRASGEQYF. This chain links TRBV2 with TRBJ2-7, with 13 positions matching TRBD2. V shed 10 bases, J shed 6 bases, and the junction held 15 bases outside the gene matches. This CDR3 has 16 amino acids. Per the germline V gene, CDR1 is SNHLY and CDR2 is FYNNEI.

This chain uses TRBV7-9 with TRBJ2-1; 12 bases are shared with TRBD2. The CDR3 loop spans 16 amino acids. Germline trimming cut 5 bases from V and 2 bases from J; bases unmatched to any gene: 4. Germline values: CDR1 SEHNR, CDR2 FQNEAQ (reference sequence). CDR3: CASSTLAGGTYNEQFF. The CDR3 DNA follows: TGTGCCAGCAGCACCCTAGCGGGAGGGACCTACAATGAGCAGTTCTTC.

V usage is TRBV11-2 and J usage is TRBJ1-1; D is unresolved. The CDR3 consists of 14 residues. The V gene lost 2 bases and the J gene lost 0 bases, with 7 bases spanning the gap. CDR1 is SGHAT and CDR2 is FQNNGV in the germline V gene. DNA of the CDR3: TGTGCCAGCAGCTTACTACCCATGAACACTGAAGCTTTCTTT. Translated, it gives CASSLLPMNTEAFF.

This rearrangement joins TRBV5-1 to TRBJ1-1, with no clear D. V was pared by 1 base and J by 0 bases, with 10 bases between. The CDR3 is made up of 15 amino acids. CDR1 SGHRS and CDR2 YFSETQ come from the germline V gene. In DNA, the CDR3 is TGCGCCAGCAGCTTGAGCAAACGGGTGAACACTGAAGCTTTCTTT. The encoded protein is CASSLSKRVNTEAFF.

V gene TRBV5-1 combines with J gene TRBJ2-5; TRBD1 matches 7 bases. This CDR3 contains 14 residues. CDR1 and CDR2 (germline): SGHRS, YFSETQ. Unmatched junction bases numbered 4, after V lost 4 bases and J lost 1 base. The CDR3, as DNA: TGCGCCAGCAGCGGGGGACAGACCCAAGAGACCCAGTACTTC. Translation gives CASSGGQTQETQYF.

V usage is TRBV2 and J usage is TRBJ2-3; 7 nucleotides line up with TRBD2. J lost 4 bases, V lost 7 bases, and 8 bases had no gene match. The CDR3 loop spans 14 amino acids. Germline CDR1 and CDR2: SNHLY and FYNNEI. The CDR3 DNA reads as TGTGCCAGCATCGACGGGAGGCGGGCAGATACGCAGTATTTT. Its protein is CASIDGRRADTQYF.

The chain employs TRBV4-1 and TRBJ2-7; 8 bases line up with TRBD2. Germline CDR1 reads MGHRA; CDR2 reads YSYEKL. CDR3 size: 15 residues. V lost 5 bases to trimming and J lost 0 bases; unmatched junction nucleotides: 6. CDR3 DNA: TGCGCCAGCAGCAAACTAGCGGCTAGCTCCTACGAGCAGTACTTC. This codes for CASSKLAASSYEQYF.

V usage is TRBV6-5 and J usage is TRBJ2-2; unclear D gene. This CDR3 spans 13 amino acids. Germline-derived CDR1 and CDR2 are MNHEY and SVGAGI. V gave up 6 bases and J gave up 7 bases, with 12 bases separating them. CDR3 nucleotides: TGTGCCAGCAGCCGAGAACCATTCGGGGAGCTGTTTTTT. Translating it yields CASSREPFGELFF.